The rows below give T cell receptor beta chains drawn from one sample of a study of T cells in pancreatic ductal adenocarcinoma. Using immunoSEQ multiplex PCR, the repertoire was profiled, and TCRdb retains in-frame clones only, with some absent. Of about 9,000 clones in the sample, under 90% were seen once. The sample taken for sequencing was PBMCs. The receptors here all came from a human donor with pancreatic ductal adenocarcinoma. CDR3s include the opening cysteine and the closing phenylalanine or tryptophan.

V | CDR3
TRBV30 | CATTQGEGSPLHF
TRBV4-1 | CASSLGQGFDDSPKNIQYF
TRBV14 | CASSQYRDYGYTF
TRBV28 | CASSFLQGGAEKLFF
TRBV28 | CASSPYRGKNNQPQHF
TRBV4-3 | CASSQDASGRKQYF
TRBV7-2 | CASRLGAEIYGYTF
TRBV20-1 | CSALSGPHWYF
TRBV30 | CACNTGGRKNIQYF
TRBV25-1 | CASSEYGTGYGYTF
TRBV6-6 | CASSRTIYEQYF
TRBV19 | CASSISGVVYEQYF
TRBV21-1 | CASSPSGTGNFNQPQHF
TRBV28 | CASSPTGTSGRPQHF
TRBV6-5 | CASRRDRETQYF
TRBV19 | CASSIDGEGEGCEKLFF
TRBV5-4 | CASSFLSGNTEAFF
TRBV6-1 | CAGTWDRETGELFF
TRBV10-2 | CASSDPGAGANVLTF
TRBV7-2 | CASSFGVQETQYF
TRBV6-6 | CASSPGLAGYEQYF
TRBV28 | CASSLDTSVGYEQFF
TRBV6-5 | CASSPRRAGANVLTF
TRBV11-3 | CASSLGGQQETQYF
TRBV19 | CASSIPGKGEQYF
TRBV5-4 | CASSPRQGSYGYTF
TRBV28 | CASSSFRVRSYEQYF
TRBV10-1 | CASSSKEGTYEQYF
TRBV5-6 | CASAGGQGTDTQYF
TRBV9 | CASSVATQEGEQFF
TRBV28 | CASSPTTGNYGYTF
TRBV5-8 | CASSYSGTSGTEQYF
TRBV4-3 | CASSQDYDLEYGYTF
TRBV5-8 | CASSLGSYGYTF
TRBV5-1 | CASSAGQGARGYTF
TRBV7-2 | CASSLASRYEQYF
TRBV28 | CASSVLAGGRGTQYF
TRBV5-5 | CASSLRLSYEQYF
TRBV7-2 | CASSPNRAEAFF
TRBV18 | CASSPQQRDTEAFF
TRBV7-2 | CASSLGGGFETQYF
TRBV6-5 | CASRGLAGSYEQYF
TRBV18 | CASSHPVELREQYF
TRBV29-1 | CSVDRGAGELFF
TRBV5-1 | CASSWTTGVNEQFF
TRBV5-1 | CASSPGTSGIQKAGELFF
TRBV14 | CASRGLAPTGELFF
TRBV19 | CASSIRTGGRRDTEAFF
TRBV9 | CASSVGPSGQQETQYF
TRBV4-3 | CASSQDPPGTSRTYEQYF
TRBV7-2 | CASTGLAGQTQYF
TRBV11-2 | CASSLDRNLAGHRADTQYF
TRBV2 | CASAVSGAYEQYF
TRBV28 | CASSWLAGGPQFF
TRBV11-3 | CASSLAGSGRGTDTQYF